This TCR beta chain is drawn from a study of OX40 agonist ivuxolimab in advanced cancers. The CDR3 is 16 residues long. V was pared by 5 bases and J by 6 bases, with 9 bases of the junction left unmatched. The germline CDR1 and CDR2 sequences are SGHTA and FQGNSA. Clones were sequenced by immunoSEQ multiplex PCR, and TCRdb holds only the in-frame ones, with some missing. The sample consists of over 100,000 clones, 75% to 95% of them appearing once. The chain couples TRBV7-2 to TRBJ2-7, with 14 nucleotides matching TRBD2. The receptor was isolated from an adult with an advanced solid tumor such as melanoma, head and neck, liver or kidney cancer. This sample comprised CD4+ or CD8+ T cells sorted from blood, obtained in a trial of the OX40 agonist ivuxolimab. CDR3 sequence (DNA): TGTGCCAGCAGCCGAGTCGGGACTAGCGGGAGTCCCGAGCAGTACTTC. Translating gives CASSRVGTSGSPEQYF.